A selection of T cell receptor beta chains follows, all from one sample in a study of human T cells and chemical hapten exposure. TCRdb reprocessed the RACE reads with MiXCR, giving one entry per CDR3 protein. The repertoire holds roughly 40,000 distinct CDR3 sequences, with about 10% as singletons. Sample: whole blood, taken in connection with sensitization to the hapten diphenylcyclopropenone (DPC). These receptors originate from a man aged 25 to 40 with alopecia areata. Some clones in this sample may be carry-over from other donors' samples. The CDR3 runs from the conserved cysteine through the conserved F or W. The order of the fields is J gene, V gene, D gene, clone size, CDR3 protein, CDR3 DNA. The D gene is left open where the match is weak. Clone size is stated in some rows and not others, as once, few, many or a class when expanded.

TRBJ2-2 | TRBV19 | TRBD1 | many | CASLPPGQGSTGELFF | TGTGCCAGTTTACCCCCGGGACAGGGAAGTACCGGGGAGCTGTTTTTT
TRBJ1-5 | TRBV12-3/TRBV12-4 | NA | few | CASSKWRDQPQHF | TGTGCCAGCAGCAAATGGAGGGATCAGCCCCAGCATTTT
TRBJ2-1 | TRBV30 | TRBD2 | many | CAWSVLLAGAGEQFF | TGTGCCTGGAGTGTATTACTAGCGGGAGCCGGAGAGCAGTTCTTC
TRBJ1-1 | TRBV9 | NA | few | CASSVDVNTEAFF | TGTGCCAGCAGCGTAGATGTGAACACTGAAGCTTTCTTT
TRBJ2-1 | TRBV20-1 | TRBD2 | few | CSAKSRGGRYEQFF | TGCAGTGCTAAATCACGGGGGGGCCGGTATGAGCAGTTCTTC
TRBJ2-1 | TRBV24-1 | TRBD1 | NA | CATSDPGTESNEQFF | TGTGCCACCAGTGATCCCGGGACAGAGAGCAATGAGCAGTTCTTC
TRBJ1-2 | TRBV3-1 | NA | NA | CASSQDLLGGYTF | TGTGCCAGCAGCCAAGATCTTTTAGGTGGCTACACCTTC
TRBJ1-1 | TRBV15 | NA | many | CATSRDGVTEAFF | TGTGCCACCAGCAGAGATGGGGTCACTGAAGCTTTCTTT
TRBJ2-3 | TRBV7-6 | NA | many | CASSLPRDTQYF | TGTGCCAGCAGCTTACCTAGGGATACGCAGTATTTT
TRBJ2-2 | TRBV7-3 | NA | NA | CASSWNTGELFF | TGTGCCAGCAGCTGGAACACCGGGGAGCTGTTTTTT
TRBJ1-1 | TRBV29-1 | NA | few | CSVGVHTEAFF | TGCAGCGTTGGGGTTCACACTGAAGCTTTCTTT
TRBJ1-1 | TRBV7-2 | TRBD1 | NA | CASSIPQGAVTEAFF | TGTGCCAGCAGCATACCACAGGGGGCCGTCACTGAAGCTTTCTTT
TRBJ2-7 | TRBV12-5 | TRBD1 | NA | CASRGQASDEQYF | TGTGCTAGCAGGGGACAGGCCTCCGACGAGCAGTACTTC
TRBJ2-5 | TRBV11-2 | TRBD1 | few | CASSPRQGQETQYF | TGTGCCAGCAGCCCAAGACAGGGACAAGAGACCCAGTACTTC
TRBJ2-7 | TRBV7-9 | NA | NA | CASSLGDSTYEQYF | TGTGCCAGCAGCTTAGGGGACTCCACCTACGAGCAGTACTTC
TRBJ2-5 | TRBV7-7 | TRBD1 | many | CASSLAWTGLYQETQYF | TGTGCCAGCAGCTTGGCATGGACAGGGCTTTACCAAGAGACCCAGTACTTC
TRBJ2-1 | TRBV7-6 | NA | many | CASSIYGGISDEQFF | TGTGCCAGCAGCATATACGGCGGGATATCTGATGAGCAGTTCTTC
TRBJ2-3 | TRBV7-9 | TRBD2 | many | CASSPGLAGIADTQYF | TGTGCCAGCAGCCCCGGACTAGCGGGGATAGCAGATACGCAGTATTTT
TRBJ2-3 | TRBV5-1 | NA | many | CASSLDRSQDTQYF | TGCGCCAGCAGCTTGGATAGGTCGCAGGATACGCAGTATTTT
TRBJ1-1 | TRBV7-3 | TRBD1 | many | CASSPGQGGYTEAFF | TGTGCCAGCAGCCCAGGACAGGGAGGGTACACTGAAGCTTTCTTT
TRBJ1-1 | TRBV29-1 | NA | few | CSVFTSEAFF | TGCAGCGTCTTTACAAGTGAAGCTTTCTTT
TRBJ1-4 | TRBV20-1 | NA | NA | CSAAGATNEKLFF | TGCAGTGCCGCAGGAGCAACTAATGAAAAACTGTTTTTT
TRBJ2-5 | TRBV29-1 | NA | few | CSVAQQETQYF | TGCAGCGTTGCACAGCAAGAGACCCAGTACTTC
TRBJ1-2 | TRBV20-1 | NA | NA | CSARLGRANYGYTF | TGCAGTGCTAGGCTCGGCAGGGCCAACTATGGCTACACCTTC
TRBJ2-1 | TRBV20-1 | NA | many | CSARTALNEQFF | TGCAGTGCTAGAACGGCACTCAATGAGCAGTTCTTC
TRBJ1-1 | TRBV1 | NA | few | CTSRRNGHQLRDTEAFF | TGCACCAGCCGGAGGAACGGACACCAACTTCGGGACACTGAAGCTTTCTTT
TRBJ1-1 | TRBV2 | NA | NA | CASIRGMVEAFF | TGTGCCAGCATTCGGGGTATGGTTGAAGCTTTCTTT
TRBJ2-2 | TRBV3-1 | NA | NA | CASFSEVGELFF | TGTGCCAGCTTCTCGGAGGTCGGGGAGCTGTTTTTT
TRBJ2-3 | TRBV5-1 | TRBD2 | few | CASSLAQTSGRDTQYF | TGCGCCAGCAGCTTGGCCCAGACTAGCGGGAGAGATACGCAGTATTTT
TRBJ2-3 | TRBV29-1 | NA | many | CSVAGGPPGDTQYF | TGCAGCGTCGCAGGAGGGCCTCCAGGGGATACGCAGTATTTT
TRBJ1-6 | TRBV20-1 | NA | NA | CSAKTGLSYNSPLHF | TGCAGTGCTAAAACGGGACTCTCCTATAATTCACCCCTCCACTTT
TRBJ2-5 | TRBV9 | NA | few | CASSPGPPAETQYF | TGTGCCAGCAGCCCCGGACCGCCCGCAGAGACCCAGTACTTC
TRBJ2-5 | TRBV12-3/TRBV12-4 | TRBD2 | NA | CASSFQGGTQETQYF | TGTGCCAGCAGTTTCCAGGGAGGGACCCAAGAGACCCAGTACTTC
TRBJ2-3 | TRBV9 | NA | NA | CASSPRITDTQYF | TGTGCCAGCAGCCCTCGTATCACAGATACGCAGTATTTT
TRBJ2-5 | TRBV7-9 | NA | NA | CASSNTRDQETQYF | TGTGCCAGCAGCAACACCCGGGACCAAGAGACCCAGTACTTC
TRBJ2-5 | TRBV2 | NA | NA | CASSASPIEETQYF | TGTGCCAGCAGTGCATCCCCCATAGAAGAGACCCAGTACTTC
TRBJ2-3 | TRBV25-1 | NA | few | CASSVSTTDTQYF | TGTGCCAGCAGTGTGTCTACCACAGATACGCAGTATTTT
TRBJ1-2 | TRBV20-1 | NA | many | CSAGDMVYGYTF | TGCAGTGCTGGAGATATGGTCTATGGCTACACCTTC
TRBJ1-1 | TRBV10-1 | NA | few | CASSDGANTEAFF | TGCGCCAGCAGTGACGGGGCGAACACTGAAGCTTTCTTT
TRBJ2-4 | TRBV7-3 | NA | NA | CASSNDRGIQYF | TGTGCCAGCAGTAACGACAGAGGCATTCAGTACTTC
TRBJ2-1 | TRBV19 | NA | few | CASSLSGRNYNEQFF | TGTGCCAGTAGCCTCTCGGGACGCAACTACAATGAGCAGTTCTTC
TRBJ1-1 | TRBV9 | NA | NA | CASSVARSGTEAFF | TGTGCCAGCAGCGTAGCACGATCGGGGACTGAAGCTTTCTTT
TRBJ2-3 | TRBV20-1 | TRBD2 | few | CSATSGSTDTQYF | TGCAGTGCTACTAGCGGGAGCACAGATACGCAGTATTTT
TRBJ2-3 | TRBV20-1 | TRBD2 | NA | CSARDPSGGVRIDTQYF | TGCAGTGCAAGGGATCCAAGCGGGGGGGTGAGAATAGATACGCAGTATTTT
TRBJ1-5 | TRBV6-5 | TRBD1 | few | CASSPGQGAGQPQHF | TGTGCCAGCAGTCCTGGACAGGGGGCTGGTCAGCCCCAGCATTTT
TRBJ1-3 | TRBV7-2 | NA | few | CASMTQGAGNTIYF | TGTGCCAGTATGACCCAGGGAGCAGGAAACACCATATATTTT
TRBJ2-3 | TRBV4-2 | NA | many | CASSQDFRRPVTDTQYF | TGTGCCAGCAGCCAAGATTTTCGGAGGCCAGTCACAGATACGCAGTATTTT
TRBJ1-5 | TRBV19 | TRBD1 | many | CASSAPTGDYSNQPQHF | TGTGCCAGTAGTGCCCCGACAGGGGATTATAGCAATCAGCCCCAGCATTTT
TRBJ2-1 | TRBV28 | TRBD2 | few | CASQALILAGDVYEQFF | TGTGCCAGCCAAGCCCTCATCCTAGCGGGAGATGTTTATGAGCAGTTCTTC
TRBJ2-7 | TRBV29-1 | NA | few | CSGVTAGEQYF | TGCAGCGGGGTCACGGCGGGCGAGCAGTACTTC
TRBJ2-1 | TRBV2 | TRBD2 | many | CASSLRVTSGGIDEQFF | TGTGCCAGCAGCCTTAGGGTTACTAGCGGGGGGATCGATGAGCAGTTCTTC
TRBJ2-7 | TRBV9 | NA | few | CASSVAPGPEQYF | TGTGCCAGCAGCGTAGCCCCAGGGCCCGAGCAGTACTTC
TRBJ2-1 | TRBV29-1 | NA | NA | CSVEMRFYNEQFF | TGCAGCGTTGAAATGAGGTTTTACAATGAGCAGTTCTTC
TRBJ2-1 | TRBV11-3 | NA | many | CASSLDGPLAPIYNEQFF | TGTGCCAGCAGCTTAGATGGCCCCTTAGCACCGATCTACAATGAGCAGTTCTTC
TRBJ2-7 | TRBV11-2 | NA | few | CVSIPGVGTYEQYF | TGTGTCAGTATTCCGGGGGTGGGTACCTACGAGCAGTACTTC
TRBJ2-1 | TRBV10-3 | TRBD1 | NA | CAIKGTGERNEQFF | TGTGCCATCAAAGGGACAGGGGAACGCAATGAGCAGTTCTTC
TRBJ2-7 | TRBV29-1 | NA | once | CSAGGRFPSYEQYF | TGCAGCGCTGGTGGACGGTTTCCATCCTACGAGCAGTACTTC
TRBJ1-1 | TRBV24-1 | NA | few | CATSDLLGRAFF | TGTGCCACCAGTGATTTGTTGGGGAGAGCTTTCTTT
TRBJ1-2 | TRBV6-1 | TRBD1 | few | CASSEQGAPHYGYTF | TGTGCCAGCAGTGAACAGGGGGCGCCTCACTATGGCTACACCTTC
TRBJ2-3 | TRBV7-6 | NA | many | CASSQVGGAGLDTQYF | TGTGCCAGCAGCCAAGTAGGGGGGGCCGGTTTAGATACGCAGTATTTT